This T cell receptor (beta chain) originates from a study of blood T cells in healthy people across ages. Germline lookup yields CDR1 GTSNPN and CDR2 SVGIG (reference sequence). Between the trimmed V and J ends, which lost 4 bases and 11 bases, there was a span of 15 bases. CDR3 length equals 11 residues. The authors ran a second PCR of roughly 6 to 11 cycles using a sample-barcoded 5' primer and a J-beta primer mix. TCRdb reprocessed the 5' RACE reads via MiXCR and lists one record per CDR3 protein. The sample has roughly 1.4 million distinct CDR3 sequences, 55% to 75% seen once. The sequenced material came from blood. The genes are TRBV30 and TRBJ2-7; D is perhaps TRBD2 (7 bases). The clonotype comes from a man younger than 35 in good health. As DNA, the CDR3 is TGTGCCTGGACGACCGGGGGGCGAGAGTACTTC. Translating it yields CAWTTGGREYF. Using reference TRBV30 and TRBJ2-7 for the parts outside the CDR3, the full variable domain is SQTIHQWPATLVQPVGSPLSLECTVEGTSNPNLYWYRQAAGRGLQLLFYSVGIGQISSEVPQNLSASRPQDRQFILSSKKLLLSDSGFYLCAWTTGGREYFGPGTRLTVT.